This record concerns one T cell receptor beta chain sequence. This record comes from a study of T cells expressing NK-cell markers. Following a re-call of the 5' RACE reads, TCRdb has one entry per CDR3 protein and lacks DNA. This table holds a few hundred thousand distinct CDR3 sequences. Sequencing used blood T cells: a sorted CD56 or NKG2C T cell subset, CD4+ or CD8+ T cells, or bulk PBMC T cells (not recorded which). The TCR was taken from a woman aged 45-65 years in good health.

The CDR3 protein is CASSESRTLLNTEAFF. The chain joins TRBV10-1 to TRBJ1-1; TCRdb gives TRBD1 as the D gene, but with no DNA this cannot be confirmed. The CDR3 covers 16 residues. Germline loops: CDR1 WNHNN, CDR2 SYGVQD (reference sequence).